This T cell receptor (beta chain) was captured in a study of T cell repertoires in cytomegalovirus infection (dated by TCRdb to between 2019 and 2020). About the investigation overall: Peptide stimulations targeted recently identified HLA-C-restricted CMV epitopes, whose presentation resists viral immunomodulation, together with well-studied HLA-B-restricted epitopes. Because public TCR beta signatures pointed to carriage of CMV infection together with the matching HLA type, the HLA type of each donor mattered for the analysis.

The CDR3 has 14 amino acids, counting the end cysteine and phenylalanine. Only the CDR3 DNA is retained, 42 bases long and in frame from the first base. V is reduced by 6 bases and J by 5 bases, leaving a spacing of 16 bases between them. From a lookup of the germline V gene, CDR1 and CDR2 are MNHNS and SASEGT. The treatment or condition label of this sample denotes: in vitro stimulation with specific CMV peptide epitopes to enrich CMV-specific T cells. In its sample, this clonotype was seen a few times. Its antigen remains undetermined. There are no base qualities to consult, and no much larger clone falls within one base. Sequenced on an Illumina HiSeq 1500. The public reads were run again by TCRdb, first through fastp at Q25 and then through MiXCR, and only productive beta chains were kept. Rows merge per CDR3 protein into single entries with the most common DNA and genes. The sample table holds hundreds of thousands of distinct CDR3 sequences, of which 30% to 35% were seen once. Clones ranked in the top ten supply around a sixth of the sample.

Study-wide conclusions, independent of this receptor: Carriers of CMV infection plus the relevant HLA type were discriminated by the cumulative frequency of public TCR beta family members in the study cohort and in an independent 352-donor cohort. The ex vivo response was dominated by HLA-C-restricted CMV-specific TCR beta clonotypes, which also provided the single most frequent clonotype in two of eight donors.

The chain is encoded by TRBV6-1 joined to TRBJ1-1, with the D gene uncertain. The sequence came from a human donor in good health (CMV status not recorded). Some clones in this sample may be carry-over from other donors' samples. Sequenced material: cultured PBMCs, taken from culture after CMV antigen stimulation. Read as DNA, the sequence is TGTGCCAGCAGCGCCGGTCAGCCGAATACTGAAGCTTTCTTT. The resulting protein is CASSAGQPNTEAFF.